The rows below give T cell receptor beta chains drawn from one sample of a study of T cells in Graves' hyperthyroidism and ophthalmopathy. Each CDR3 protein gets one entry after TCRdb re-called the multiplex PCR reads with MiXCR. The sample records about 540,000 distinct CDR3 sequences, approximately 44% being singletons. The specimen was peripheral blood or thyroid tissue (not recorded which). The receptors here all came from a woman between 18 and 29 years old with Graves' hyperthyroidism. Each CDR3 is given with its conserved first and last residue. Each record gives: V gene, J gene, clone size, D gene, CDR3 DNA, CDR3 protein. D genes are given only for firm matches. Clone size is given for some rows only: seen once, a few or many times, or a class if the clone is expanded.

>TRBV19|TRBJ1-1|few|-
TGTGCCAGTATAGATCTAGCTAGCACTGAAGCTTTCTTT
CASIDLASTEAFF
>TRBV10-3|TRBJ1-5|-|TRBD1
TGTGCCATCAGTTCCGACAGGGGAGGCGGCAATCAGCCCCAGCATTTT
CAISSDRGGGNQPQHF
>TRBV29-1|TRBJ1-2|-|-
TGCAGCGTGGGGGGTGGCTACACCTTC
CSVGGGYTF
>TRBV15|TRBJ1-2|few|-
TGTGCCAGCAGTTTTCAAGCTAACTATGGCTACACCTTC
CASSFQANYGYTF
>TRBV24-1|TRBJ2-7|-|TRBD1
TGTGCCACCAGTGATGGGACAGGCGGCTACGAGCAGTACTTC
CATSDGTGGYEQYF
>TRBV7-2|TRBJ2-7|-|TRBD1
TGCGCCAGCAGCCACCTGGACAGGCCCCACGAGCAGTACTTC
CASSHLDRPHEQYF
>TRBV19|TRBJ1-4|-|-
TGTGCCAGTAGTTCGAACAGGGCCGAAAAACTGTTTTTT
CASSSNRAEKLFF
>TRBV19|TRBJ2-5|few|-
TGTGCCAGTAGTATAACGGGGACCGGTTACAGCGAGACCCAGTACTTC
CASSITGTGYSETQYF
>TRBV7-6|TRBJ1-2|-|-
TGTGCCAGCAGCATGGACCCAACGGGCTACACCTTC
CASSMDPTGYTF
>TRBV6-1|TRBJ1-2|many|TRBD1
TGTGCCAGCAGTGAACAGGGGGGTGGCTACACCTTC
CASSEQGGGYTF
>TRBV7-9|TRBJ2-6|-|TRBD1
TGTGCCAGCAGCTACGAGACAGGGCGATCCAACGTCCTGACTTTC
CASSYETGRSNVLTF
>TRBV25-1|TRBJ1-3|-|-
TGTGCCAGCGCTACACTGATCTCTGGAAACACCATATATTTT
CASATLISGNTIYF
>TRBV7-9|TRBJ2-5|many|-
TGTGCCAGCAGCATAAAAGAGACCCAGTACTTC
CASSIKETQYF
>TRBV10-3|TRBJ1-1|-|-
TGTGCCAGCAGTTTATGGAGCACTGAAGCTTTCTTT
CASSLWSTEAFF
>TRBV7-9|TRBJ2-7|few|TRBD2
TGTGCCAGCAGCCCCCTCAGGTCGGGAGGAGGAGGCGAGCAGTACTTC
CASSPLRSGGGGEQYF
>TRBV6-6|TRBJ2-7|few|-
TGTGCCAGCAGGGTGGGAAGTATCTCCTACGAGCAGTACTTC
CASRVGSISYEQYF
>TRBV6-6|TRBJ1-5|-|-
TGTGCCAGCAGTTATTTGACATCTACAGGAAATCAGCCCCAGCATTTT
CASSYLTSTGNQPQHF
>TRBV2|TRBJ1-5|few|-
TGTGCCAGCAGGAGGGGCGGCAATCAGCCCCAGCATTTT
CASRRGGNQPQHF
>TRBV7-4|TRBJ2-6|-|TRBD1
TGTGCCAGCAGCAAAAACCGGGACAGGGGTGGGGCCAACGTCCTGACTTTC
CASSKNRDRGGANVLTF
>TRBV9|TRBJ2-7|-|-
TGTGCCAGCAGCCAAGATTTAGACGAGCAGTACTTC
CASSQDLDEQYF
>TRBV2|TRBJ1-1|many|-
TGTGCCAGCAGTGAAATTGTCCCAGGCACTGAAGCTTTCTTT
CASSEIVPGTEAFF
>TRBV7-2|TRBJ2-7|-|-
TGTGCCAGCAGCCATCACCCCCTCCGGAACAGAGCCTACGAGCAGTACTTC
CASSHHPLRNRAYEQYF
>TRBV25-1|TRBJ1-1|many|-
TGTGCCAGCAGTCAGACGGTGAACACTGAAGCTTTCTTT
CASSQTVNTEAFF
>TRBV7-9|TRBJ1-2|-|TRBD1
TGTGCCAGCAGCAGCGACAGGGCCCGCTATGGCTACACCTTC
CASSSDRARYGYTF
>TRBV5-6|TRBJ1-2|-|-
TGTGCCGGCAGCGTGACAGGCCCAGCGTACACCTTC
CAGSVTGPAYTF
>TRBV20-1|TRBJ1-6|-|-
TGCAGTGCTAGATGGGCTAGCGGGAGTTCACCCCTCCACTTT
CSARWASGSSPLHF
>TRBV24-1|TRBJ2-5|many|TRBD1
TGTGCCACCAGTGCCTGGGACAGCCAAGAGACCCAGTACTTC
CATSAWDSQETQYF
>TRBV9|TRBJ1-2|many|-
TGTGCCAGCAGCGTCCAGGGAGATGGCTACACCTTC
CASSVQGDGYTF
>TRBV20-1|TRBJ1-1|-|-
TGCAGTGCTAAGACCGGGGTGATCACTGAAGCTTTCTTT
CSAKTGVITEAFF
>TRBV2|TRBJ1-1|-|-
TGTGCCAGCAGTCTTAACGGGGGTAGGGTGAACACTGAAGCTTTCTTT
CASSLNGGRVNTEAFF
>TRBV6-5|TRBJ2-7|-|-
TGTGCCAGCAGTTCCCGGGAAACGCACTACGAGCAGTACTTC
CASSSRETHYEQYF
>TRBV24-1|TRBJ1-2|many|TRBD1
TGTGCCACCAGTAATCCCGGGACAGGGGCTGGCTACACCTTC
CATSNPGTGAGYTF
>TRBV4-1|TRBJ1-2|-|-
TGCGCCAGCAGCCAAGGACGGGTAAACTATGGCTACACCTTC
CASSQGRVNYGYTF
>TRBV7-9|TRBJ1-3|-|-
TGTGCCAGCAGCTCGGACCAAGGAAACACCATATATTTT
CASSSDQGNTIYF
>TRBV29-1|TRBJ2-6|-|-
TGCAGCGGATCAGGCTACTCCGGGGCCAACGTCCTGACTTTC
CSGSGYSGANVLTF
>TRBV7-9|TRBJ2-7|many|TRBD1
TGTGCCAGCAGCTTAAGGACAGGGGGCGTCGACGAGCAGTACTTC
CASSLRTGGVDEQYF
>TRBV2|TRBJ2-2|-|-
TGTGCCAGCAGTAGGTTGCGACGCACCGGGGAGCTGTTTTTT
CASSRLRRTGELFF
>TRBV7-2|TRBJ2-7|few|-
TGTGCCAGCAGCTTAGCGGGACATCCCTCCTACGAGCAGTACTTC
CASSLAGHPSYEQYF
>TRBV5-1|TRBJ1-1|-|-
TGCGCCAGCAGCGTGGGGCCGGGAAACACTGAAGCTTTCTTT
CASSVGPGNTEAFF
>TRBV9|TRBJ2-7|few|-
TGTGCCAGCAGCACGCCGCTGAAGCAGTACTTC
CASSTPLKQYF
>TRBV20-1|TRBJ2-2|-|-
TGCAGTGCCCCCGAAGGAGGGGCCAACGGGGAGCTGTTTTTT
CSAPEGGANGELFF